The 10 T cell receptor beta chains presented below share a single source sample, sequenced in a study of response to subunit inactivated influenza vaccine. In TCRdb, the RT-PCR reads were re-called with MiXCR into one record per CDR3 protein. This sample has about 570,000 distinct CDR3 sequences, with about 11% found just once. Separately, the same data were catalogued under a study of T cells expressing NK-cell markers. That work states: A 5'RACE template switching approach incorporating UMIs was used to make TCR beta cDNA.

Sequencing was performed on PBMCs from blood, taken on the day of vaccination. These receptors were collected from a man aged 50 to 59 who received an inactivated influenza vaccine.

The chain uses TRBV15 and TRBJ1-1, with 7 bases that match TRBD1. The CDR3 has 14 amino acids. Germline lookup yields CDR1 LNHNV and CDR2 YYDKDF (reference sequence). The J segment lost 4 bases and the V segment lost 1 base, leaving 3 bases of the junction unmatched. CDR3 residues: CATSRGQGGTEAFF. DNA of the CDR3: TGTGCCACCAGCAGAGGACAGGGAGGCACTGAAGCTTTCTTT.

This clonotype was counted a few times. This sequence joins TRBV5-1 and TRBJ2-3, with 10 nucleotides matching TRBD2. From germline, CDR1 is SGHRS and CDR2 YFSETQ. V shed 3 bases and J 4 bases; nucleotides not matched to a gene: 5. The length of the CDR3 is 15 residues. This CDR3 is CASSSSGGGADTQYF. Here the CDR3 DNA reads TGCGCCAGCAGCTCAAGCGGGGGGGGAGCAGATACGCAGTATTTT.

The chain carries TRBV7-2 and TRBJ2-3; tentatively, D is TRBD2 (6 bases). Trimming took off 1 base at V and 6 bases at J, with 14 bases between the two ends. CDR1 SGHTA and CDR2 FQGNSA come from the germline V gene. The CDR3 spans 15 residues. The CDR3 region is CASSLGAGLKDTQYF. DNA of the CDR3: TGTGCCAGCAGCTTAGGGGCGGGGCTTAAGGATACGCAGTATTTT.

A few counts support this clonotype. The V gene is TRBV29-1, the J gene TRBJ2-3, with 11 bases aligning to TRBD2. There are 17 residues in the CDR3. Germline-derived CDR1 and CDR2 are SQVTM and ANQGSEA. J lost 0 bases, V lost 6 bases, and 11 bases had no gene match. The chain's CDR3 is CSVGGLAGIGSTDTQYF. The DNA for the CDR3 is TGCAGCGTCGGCGGACTAGCGGGCATTGGAAGCACAGATACGCAGTATTTT.

V usage is TRBV9 and J usage is TRBJ2-7; D possibly corresponds to TRBD1 (5 bases). Germline CDR1 SGDLS, CDR2 YYNGEE. The CDR3 is made up of 17 amino acids. V lost 3 bases, J lost 2 bases, and 21 bases lay in between. CDR3 residues: CASSASRRQLYPYEQYF. For the CDR3, the DNA is TGTGCCAGCAGCGCATCCCGCCGACAGCTATATCCCTACGAGCAGTACTTC.

V usage is TRBV10-3 and J usage is TRBJ1-1; 9 bases are shared with TRBD1. Trimming removed 5 bases from V and 3 bases from J; junction bases left unmatched: 7. CDR3 size: 15 residues. Germline CDR1 and CDR2: ENHRY and SYGVKD. CDR3 sequence reads: CAISPRQGDYTEAFF. The CDR3 region has the DNA TGTGCCATCAGTCCACGACAGGGGGATTACACTGAAGCTTTCTTT.

This chain links TRBV5-1 with TRBJ1-4; tentative D call: TRBD1 (6 bases). Germline CDR1 SGHRS, CDR2 YFSETQ. V gave up 7 bases and J gave up 5 bases, with 15 bases separating them. The length of the CDR3 is 14 residues. In DNA form, the CDR3 reads TGCGCCAGCTCCAGGGACAACGCGAATGAAAAACTGTTTTTT. Translated, it gives CASSRDNANEKLFF.

The rearrangement joins TRBV6-5 to TRBJ2-3; 9 bases match TRBD2. Germline CDR1 and CDR2: MNHEY and SVGAGI. The junction had 9 bases not matched to a gene; V was cut back by 5 bases and J by 3 bases. The CDR3 sequence is 16 residues long. Here the CDR3 reads CASSLQGGGATDTQYF. In nucleotides, the CDR3 is TGTGCCAGCAGTCTACAGGGCGGGGGGGCGACAGATACGCAGTATTTT.

This clonotype was observed at least ten times. The chain joins TRBV28 to TRBJ2-1; TRBD2 agrees at 11 bases. The length of the CDR3 is 16 residues. J gave up 5 bases and V 5 bases, and 8 bases lay outside the gene matches. Germline CDR1 is MDHEN and CDR2 is SYDVKM. The CDR3 spells CASSTYGGLADNEQFF. CDR3 coding DNA: TGTGCCAGCAGTACCTACGGGGGACTAGCGGACAATGAGCAGTTCTTC.

This clonotype appeared many times. V gene TRBV16 combines with J gene TRBJ2-1; D is possibly TRBD2 (5 bases). The germline V gene encodes CDR1 KGHSY and CDR2 FQNENV. The length of the CDR3 is 17 residues. Trimming left V 4 bases short and J 6 bases short, with 22 bases between. The CDR3, as DNA: TGTGCCAGCAGCCTCAAACAATCTCGGGGTTTGGGCAATGAGCAGTTCTTC. This sequence encodes CASSLKQSRGLGNEQFF.